Below, one T cell receptor beta chain is given with its context. This clone's antigen is unknown. There are no base qualities to consult, and no much larger clone falls within one base. The CDR3 contains 14 residues, cysteine and phenylalanine counted. The entry retains the CDR3 DNA only, 42 bases that are in frame from base 1. The germline V gene sets CDR1 to KGHSY and CDR2 to FQNENV. V is clipped by 0 bases and J by 1 base, and the sequence between their germline boundaries is 6 bases long. The record originates from a study of blood T cell repertoires in COVID-19 (dated by TCRdb to the early 2020s). Regarding the study in general: Collaborator samples came from the United States, Italy and Spain and covered acute and convalescent phases of COVID-19. Where HLA class I and class II types were available, the types were taken from metadata supplied by the sample provider, not from assay-based typing. The repertoires were released in a freely available public database meant as a resource for research on the immune response to SARS-CoV-2. The prospective study material was composed of cDNA or gDNA derived from T cells, B-cell-depleted T cells, or PBMCs. Deeply sampled blood TCRbeta repertoires from subjects exposed to, actively infected with, or recovered from COVID-19 were included in the dataset. The sample metadata nearly always contained a de-identified subject ID, COVID-19 status, age in years and sex. The samples were drawn from the first 160 participants of the ongoing ImmuneRACE study and from 1,254 subjects provided by 6 global collaborators.

General conclusions and limits of the study: Clinical and demographic metadata were provided uncurated, with the amount varying by source and participant.

Participants in the prospective study were enrolled through a virtual design, were aged about 18 to 100 years, and lived in roughly 24 United States geographic areas. In the prospective study, participants were assigned to cohorts based on the clinical history participants reported in a screening survey and a study questionnaire. For ImmuneRACE Cohort 3, a participant was defined as recovered based on two consecutive negative NP/OP PCR tests, clearance by a healthcare professional, or resolution of symptoms. In the prospective study, whole blood, serum and a nasopharyngeal or oropharyngeal swab were collected from each participant by mobile phlebotomists. Additional blood draws and questionnaires over an approximately 2-month period could optionally be provided by prospective study participants. Before DNA extraction, blood samples from the prospective study were shipped at room temperature or frozen.

TCRbeta CDR3 regions were amplified from genomic DNA using the immunoSEQ Assay, a bias-controlled multiplex PCR. The original methods were these. The number of nucleated cells in each sample was estimated by amplification of reference gene primers within the assay. To quantify the absolute abundance of each unique TCRbeta CDR3 rearrangement, sequence reads were collapsed and filtered. For each sample, productive Simpson clonality was calculated by taking the square root of Simpson's diversity index across productive rearrangements. This is the immuneACCESS table as TCRdb keeps it, with only in-frame sequences that have V and J called. A part of the clones is gone; compared with another copy, unresolved V genes explain less than half, and the rest is unexplained. That table is the source of V, J and clone size, and D and trimming were worked out from the DNA. Present in this sample are about 310,000 clones, about 89% of which were seen just once. Roughly 8.9% of the sample is taken by the ten largest.

Input material: PBMCs or T cells enriched from blood (not recorded which). The chain is assembled from TRBV16 and TRBJ1-1; the best D guess is TRBD1, with 6 bases matching. The receptor was isolated from a woman in her forties who had recovered from COVID-19. The bases are TGTGCCAGCAGCCAATCAGGGGGGAACACTGAAGCTTTCTTT. It translates to CASSQSGGNTEAFF.